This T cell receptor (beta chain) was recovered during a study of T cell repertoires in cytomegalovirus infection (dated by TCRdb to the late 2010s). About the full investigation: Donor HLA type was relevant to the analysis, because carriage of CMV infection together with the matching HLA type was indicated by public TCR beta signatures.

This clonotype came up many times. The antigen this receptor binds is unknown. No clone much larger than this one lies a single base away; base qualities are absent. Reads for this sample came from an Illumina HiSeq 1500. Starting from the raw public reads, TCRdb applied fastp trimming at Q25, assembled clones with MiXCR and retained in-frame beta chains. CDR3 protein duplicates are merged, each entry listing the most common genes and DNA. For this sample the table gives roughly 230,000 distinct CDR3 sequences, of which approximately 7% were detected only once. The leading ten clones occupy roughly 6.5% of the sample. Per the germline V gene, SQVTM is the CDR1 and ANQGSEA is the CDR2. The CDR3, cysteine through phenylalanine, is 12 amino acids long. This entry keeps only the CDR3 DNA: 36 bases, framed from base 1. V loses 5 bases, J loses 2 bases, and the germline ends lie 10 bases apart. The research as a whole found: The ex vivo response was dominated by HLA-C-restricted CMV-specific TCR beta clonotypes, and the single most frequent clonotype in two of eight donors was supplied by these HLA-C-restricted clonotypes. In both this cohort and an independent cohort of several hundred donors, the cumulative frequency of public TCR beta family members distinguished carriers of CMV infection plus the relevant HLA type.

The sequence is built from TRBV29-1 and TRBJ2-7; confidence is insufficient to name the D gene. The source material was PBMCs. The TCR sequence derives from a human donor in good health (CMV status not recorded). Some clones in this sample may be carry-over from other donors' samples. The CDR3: CSVTWGTYEQYF. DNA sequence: TGCAGCGTTACCTGGGGTACCTACGAGCAGTACTTC.